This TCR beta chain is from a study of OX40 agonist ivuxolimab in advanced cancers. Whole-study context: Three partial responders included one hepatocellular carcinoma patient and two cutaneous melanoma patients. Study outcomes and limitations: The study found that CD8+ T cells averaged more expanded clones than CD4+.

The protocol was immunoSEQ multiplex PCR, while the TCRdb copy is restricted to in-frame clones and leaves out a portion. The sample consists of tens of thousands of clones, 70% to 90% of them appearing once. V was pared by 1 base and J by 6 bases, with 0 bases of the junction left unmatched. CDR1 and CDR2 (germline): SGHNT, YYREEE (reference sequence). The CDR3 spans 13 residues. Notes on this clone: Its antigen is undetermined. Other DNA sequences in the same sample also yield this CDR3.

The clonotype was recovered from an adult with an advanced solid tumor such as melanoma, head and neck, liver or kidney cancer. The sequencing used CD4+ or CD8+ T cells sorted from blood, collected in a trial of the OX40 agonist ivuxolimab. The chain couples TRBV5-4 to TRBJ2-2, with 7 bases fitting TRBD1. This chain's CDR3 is CASSLTGAGELFF. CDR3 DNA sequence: TGTGCCAGCAGCTTGACAGGGGCCGGGGAGCTGTTTTTT.